The 30 T cell receptor beta chains in this list originate from one sample, sequenced in a study of blood T cell repertoires in COVID-19. The repertoire was sequenced with immunoSEQ multiplex PCR; TCRdb's copy has only in-frame clones and lacks some. Counted here are about 110,000 clones, approximately 80% occurring once; the ten biggest clones make up 0.65% to 0.9%. The sequenced sample consisted of peripheral blood. All receptors come from a woman in her seventies with acute or convalescent COVID-19.

The chain couples TRBV10-1 to TRBJ2-4, with D possibly matching TRBD2 (5 bases). This CDR3 region has 14 residues. CDR1 is WNHNN and CDR2 is SYGVQD in the germline V gene (reference sequence). Trimming stripped 4 bases from V and 5 bases from J, with 12 bases between. Here the CDR3 DNA reads TGCGCCAGCAGTGCAGCCGGGATCCAAAACATTCAGTACTTC. It codes for CASSAAGIQNIQYF.

The chain couples TRBV9 to TRBJ2-5, with a possible D match to TRBD2 (7 bases). The CDR3 has 14 amino acids. Germline values: CDR1 SGDLS, CDR2 YYNGEE. The ends were cut back, 0 bases at V and 7 bases at J, with 13 bases in the middle. The CDR3 DNA reads TGTGCCAGCAGCGTAGCTGCGGGGGCCGGGACCCAGTACTTC. It encodes CASSVAAGAGTQYF.

The V call is TRBV30, the J call TRBJ1-2; D gene ambiguous. The CDR3 extends over 11 amino acids. Trimming removed 3 bases at V and 4 bases at J, with 6 bases between. Germline lookup yields CDR1 GTSNPN and CDR2 SVGIG (reference sequence). CDR3 sequence reads: CAWRGGYGYTF. The CDR3 DNA is TGTGCCTGGAGAGGCGGCTATGGCTACACCTTC. The full variable domain, its missing parts supplied by reference TRBV30 and TRBJ1-2, is SQTIHQWPATLVQPVGSPLSLECTVEGTSNPNLYWYRQAAGRGLQLLFYSVGIGQISSEVPQNLSASRPQDRQFILSSKKLLLSDSGFYLCAWRGGYGYTFGSGTRLTVV.

The chain uses TRBV19 and TRBJ2-2; a weak D match, TRBD1 (5 bases). Germline V gene sequence: CDR1 LNHDA, CDR2 SQIVND (reference sequence). The CDR3 extends over 14 amino acids. The V gene lost 9 bases and the J gene lost 1 base, with 12 bases spanning the gap. CDR3: CASNEQVNTGELFF. CDR3 bases: TGTGCCAGCAACGAACAGGTGAACACCGGGGAGCTGTTTTTT.

The gene calls are TRBV5-1 and TRBJ2-5, with D perhaps matching TRBD1 (6 bases). The V gene's germline CDR1 is SGHRS and CDR2 YFSETQ. The CDR3 consists of 15 residues. Trimming took 5 bases from V and 5 from J, leaving 19 bases between them. This chain's CDR3 is CASRLSGAGVETQYF. The CDR3 nucleotides read TGCGCCAGCAGATTGTCTGGGGCAGGGGTGGAGACCCAGTACTTC.

The genes are TRBV5-5 and TRBJ1-1; a possible D gene is TRBD1 (5 bases). V was cut by 1 base and J by 5 bases, with 15 bases left in between. The length of the CDR3 is 15 residues. Germline V gene lookup returns CDR1 SGHKS and CDR2 YYEKEE (reference sequence). CDR3 nucleotides: TGTGCCAGCAGCTTGTTACCCAAAGGGGAAACTGAAGCTTTCTTT. Protein product: CASSLLPKGETEAFF.

The chain combines TRBV24-1 with TRBJ1-3; 7 bases map to TRBD1. J gave up 2 bases and V 8 bases, and 11 bases lay outside the gene matches. This CDR3 comprises 16 residues. CDR1 is KGHDR and CDR2 is SFDVKD in the germline V gene. DNA of the CDR3: TGTGCCACCACCCCAGACAGGGAATTGGCTGGAAACACCATATATTTT. The encoded protein is CATTPDRELAGNTIYF.

This chain links TRBV9 with TRBJ2-1; the match to TRBD2 covers 10 bases. Germline V CDR1 and CDR2: SGDLS, YYNGEE. Trimming at V came to 4 bases and at J to 5 bases, leaving 6 bases not matched to a gene. The length of the CDR3 is 15 residues. The CDR3 sequence is CASSILAGDNNEQFF. CDR3 sequence (DNA): TGTGCCAGCAGCATTCTAGCGGGGGACAACAATGAGCAGTTCTTC.

The chain uses TRBV15 and TRBJ2-5; TRBD1 is a possible D gene (6 bases). The length of the CDR3 is 16 residues. With 5 bases removed from V and 2 bases from J, the gap between germline ends came to 18 bases. Germline lookup yields CDR1 LNHNV and CDR2 YYDKDF (reference sequence). CDR3 bases: TGTGCCACCAGCCGTGCCGGGACACTGGCGCAAGAGACCCAGTACTTC. Its protein is CATSRAGTLAQETQYF.

This clone was counted a single time. V usage is TRBV10-3 and J usage is TRBJ2-5, with TRBD1 matching over 8 bases. There are 16 residues in the CDR3. V trimming: 4 bases; J trimming: 4 bases; junction bases outside the gene matches: 11. Per germline, CDR1 ENHRY and CDR2 SYGVKD. The CDR3 nucleotides read TGTGCCATCAGTGGGAATACAGGGGGGACAGGAGAGACCCAGTACTTC. Translated: CAISGNTGGTGETQYF.

As concerns this clone: The sample contains more than one DNA sequence encoding this CDR3. The J gene is TRBJ2-7, the V gene TRBV10-3, with TRBD1 matching over 8 bases. This CDR3 has 13 amino acids. With 9 bases clipped from V and 4 bases from J, the junction kept 8 bases outside the gene matches. From germline, CDR1 is ENHRY and CDR2 SYGVKD. The CDR3 region is CAITDRGSYEQYF. CDR3 in DNA: TGTGCCATTACCGACAGGGGTAGTTACGAGCAGTACTTC.

This chain links TRBV18 with TRBJ1-1; D is unclear. This CDR3 contains 13 residues. Trimming took 2 bases from V and 0 from J, leaving 4 bases between them. The germline CDR1 and CDR2 sequences are KGHSH and LQKENI. This CDR3 reads CASSPAVNTEAFF. DNA of the CDR3: TGTGCCAGCTCACCAGCAGTGAACACTGAAGCTTTCTTT.

The chain has TRBV7-8 and TRBJ1-2; D remains ambiguous. There are 11 residues in the CDR3. The V end was cut by 3 bases, the J end by 13 bases, with 12 bases between. Germline-derived CDR1 and CDR2 are SGHVS and FQNEAQ. In nucleotides, the CDR3 is TGTGCCAGCAGCTTGGAGAAGAACTGCACCTTC. Its protein product is CASSLEKNCTF.

This clone was recorded only once. This CDR3 is CASSAGTGVIYEQYF. The CDR3 bases are TGTGCCAGCAGCGCGGGGACAGGGGTAATCTACGAGCAGTACTTC. The J gene is TRBJ2-7, the V gene TRBV7-9; 10 nucleotides align to TRBD1. V lost 5 bases to trimming and J lost 3 bases; unmatched junction nucleotides: 7. Per the germline V gene, CDR1 is SEHNR and CDR2 is FQNEAQ (reference sequence). The CDR3 is 15 residues long.

This chain's CDR3 is CASSPSGTGSSPLHF. Written as DNA, the CDR3 is TGTGCCAGCAGCCCTTCCGGGACAGGGTCCTCACCCCTCCACTTT. The chain combines TRBV9 with TRBJ1-6; 9 bases fit TRBD1. This CDR3 is 15 amino acids long. Germline lookup yields CDR1 SGDLS and CDR2 YYNGEE. Trimming cost V 4 bases and J 10 bases; bases outside gene matches: 9.

The gene calls are TRBV19 and TRBJ2-7; 7 bases match TRBD1. The V segment lost 5 bases and the J segment 2 bases; nucleotides outside the gene matches: 6. The CDR3 length is 14 residues. The V gene's germline CDR1 is LNHDA and CDR2 SQIVND (reference sequence). CDR3 region: CASSSDREAYEQYF. The CDR3 DNA is TGTGCCAGTAGTTCCGACAGGGAAGCCTACGAGCAGTACTTC.

This chain connects TRBV27 to TRBJ2-1; TRBD2 might be the D (5 bases). The germline V gene encodes CDR1 MNHEY and CDR2 SMNVEV (reference sequence). This CDR3 contains 13 residues. Trimming shortened V by 4 bases and J by 8 bases, and 12 bases separated the two germline ends. CDR3 region: CASSWAFGDEQFF. The CDR3 DNA follows: TGTGCCAGCAGTTGGGCCTTCGGGGATGAGCAGTTCTTC.

Note on this clone: One end of the junction varies from germline; a read error may be responsible. The J gene is TRBJ1-2, the V gene TRBV6-5; a possible D gene is TRBD1 (6 bases). The CDR3 length is 14 residues. Germline V gene sequence: CDR1 MNHEY, CDR2 SVGAGI. The CDR3 DNA is TGTGCCAGCAGTTACTCGGCCCAGGGGCGTAACCCGGACTTC. Translated: CASSYSAQGRNPDF.

V usage is TRBV6-5 and J usage is TRBJ2-7; 8 bases map to TRBD1. Germline CDR1 is MNHEY and CDR2 is SVGAGI. With V trimmed by 4 bases and J by 3 bases, 5 bases remained unmatched. CDR3 size: 14 residues. The CDR3 sequence is CASSFQGAIYEQYF. The CDR3 DNA is TGTGCCAGCAGTTTCCAGGGGGCGATCTACGAGCAGTACTTC.

A few counts support this clone. The chain couples TRBV7-3 to TRBJ2-7; D is unresolved. The CDR3 spans 14 residues. The germline gives CDR1 SGHTA, CDR2 FQGTGA. Trimming took 2 bases from V and 1 from J, leaving 9 bases between them. The CDR3 loop reads CASSLAGGSYEQYF. CDR3 DNA sequence: TGTGCCAGCAGCTTAGCAGGTGGTTCCTACGAGCAGTACTTC.

This chain connects TRBV3-1 (or the pseudogene TRBV3-2) to TRBJ1-2; D is uncertain. The V gene lost 0 bases and the J gene lost 6 bases, with 5 bases spanning the gap. The CDR3 spans 12 residues. The germline CDR1 and CDR2 sequences are LGHDT and YNNKEL (reference sequence). Here the CDR3 DNA reads TGTGCCAGCAGCCAAGATAGCCATGGCTACACCTTC. Its protein is CASSQDSHGYTF.

This clone came up once. The chain carries TRBV30 and TRBJ2-7; TRBD2 might be the D (7 bases). With 3 bases removed from V and 4 bases from J, the gap between germline ends came to 22 bases. From germline, CDR1 is GTSNPN and CDR2 SVGIG (reference sequence). The CDR3 is made up of 16 amino acids. CDR3 DNA: TGTGCCTGGAGCTCAGGGTACGGGGGGCAGGGGTACGAGCAGTACTTC. Translated: CAWSSGYGGQGYEQYF.

The chain links TRBV10-2 to TRBJ1-5, with a tentative D call TRBD1 (5 bases). The V end was cut by 3 bases, the J end by 5 bases, with 11 bases between. CDR1 and CDR2 from the germline V gene are WSHSY and SAAADI. The CDR3 runs to 14 residues. The CDR3 DNA is TGCGCCAGCAGTGACAGTGGGGCCCATCAGCCCCAGCATTTT. Encoded protein: CASSDSGAHQPQHF.

This rearrangement joins TRBV5-4 to TRBJ2-3; D call uncertain. Germline V gene lookup returns CDR1 SGHNT and CDR2 YYREEE (reference sequence). This CDR3 is built from 15 residues. V was clipped by 0 bases and J by 5 bases, with 13 bases between them. The CDR3 DNA sequence: TGTGCCAGCAGCTTGGCCGCCGGGTTGTTAGATACGCAGTATTTT. It yields the protein CASSLAAGLLDTQYF.

This clone is a singleton in its sample. The genes are TRBV6-5 and TRBJ1-5; D is unclear. V was clipped by 6 bases and J by 9 bases, with 12 bases between them. This CDR3 has 12 residues. Germline assignment: CDR1 MNHEY and CDR2 SVGAGI. As DNA, the CDR3 is TGTGCCAGCAGCGAGGGAGGTGGGCCCCAGCATTTT. Its protein product is CASSEGGGPQHF.

This clone was detected once. This sequence joins TRBV9 and TRBJ1-1; 7 nucleotides align to TRBD1. V lost 4 bases and J lost 1; bases outside the gene matches: 4. Germline CDR1 is SGDLS and CDR2 is YYNGEE. The CDR3 spans 14 residues. The DNA for the CDR3 is TGTGCCAGCAGCTCCCGGACAGGGAACACTGAAGCTTTCTTT. As protein: CASSSRTGNTEAFF.

The chain combines TRBV28 with TRBJ1-6; D gene unclear. The CDR3 runs to 16 residues. V gave up 4 bases and J gave up 0 bases, with 10 bases separating them. Germline assignment: CDR1 MDHEN and CDR2 SYDVKM. The CDR3, as DNA: TGTGCCAGCAGTTCAAAGCATGGCTCCTATAATTCACCCCTCCACTTT. Protein: CASSSKHGSYNSPLHF. The variable domain in full, with the rest retrieved from reference TRBV28 and TRBJ1-6, is DVKVTQSSRYLVKRTGEKVFLECVQDMDHENMFWYRQDPGLGLRLIYFSYDVKMKEKGDIPEGYSVSREKKERFSLILESASTNQTSMYLCASSSKHGSYNSPLHFGNGTRLTVT.

The chain carries TRBV6-6 and TRBJ2-5; 10 bases align to TRBD2. The ends lost 6 bases at V and 8 bases at J; junction bases unmatched: 6. Germline V lookup: CDR1 MNHNY, CDR2 SVGAGI (reference sequence). The CDR3 contains 13 residues. DNA for the CDR3: TGTGCCAGCAGCCCAGCGGGAGGGTCAACCCAGTACTTC. This translates into CASSPAGGSTQYF.

This clone was picked up a small number of times. This sequence joins TRBV7-9 and TRBJ2-5; D is uncertain. The germline V gene encodes CDR1 SEHNR and CDR2 FQNEAQ (reference sequence). The CDR3 is 14 amino acids. V lost 2 bases to trimming and J lost 2 bases, with 9 bases between them. CDR3 nucleotide sequence: TGTGCCAGCAGCTTAACCACAGATCAAGAGACCCAGTACTTC. As protein: CASSLTTDQETQYF.

The chain joins TRBV7-8 to TRBJ2-7; 8 bases agree with TRBD2. The CDR3 has 14 residues. Per the germline V gene, CDR1 is SGHVS and CDR2 is FQNEAQ. V was clipped by 6 bases and J by 4 bases; unmatched bases: 8. The CDR3 sequence is CASSPSGSGYEQYF. The CDR3 nucleotides are TGTGCCAGCAGTCCGAGCGGGAGTGGGTACGAGCAGTACTTC.